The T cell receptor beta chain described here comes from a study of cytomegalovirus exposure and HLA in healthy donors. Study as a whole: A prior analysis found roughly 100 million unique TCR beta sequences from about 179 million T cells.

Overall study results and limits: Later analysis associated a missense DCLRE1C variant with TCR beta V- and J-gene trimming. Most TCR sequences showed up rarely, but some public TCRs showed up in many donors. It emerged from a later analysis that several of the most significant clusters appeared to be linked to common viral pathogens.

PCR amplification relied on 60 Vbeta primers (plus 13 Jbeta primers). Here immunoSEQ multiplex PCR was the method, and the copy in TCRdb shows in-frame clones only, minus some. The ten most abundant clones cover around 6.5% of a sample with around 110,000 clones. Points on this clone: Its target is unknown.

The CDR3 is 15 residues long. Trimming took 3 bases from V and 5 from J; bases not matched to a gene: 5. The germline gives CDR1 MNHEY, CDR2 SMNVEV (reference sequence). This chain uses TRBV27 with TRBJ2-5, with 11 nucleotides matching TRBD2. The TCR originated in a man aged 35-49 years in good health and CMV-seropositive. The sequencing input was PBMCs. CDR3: CASSLVAGGPETQYF. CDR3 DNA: TGTGCCAGCAGTTTGGTAGCGGGAGGGCCCGAGACCCAGTACTTC.